The T cell receptor beta chain described here comes from a study of cytotoxic CD8 clonotypes in ibrutinib-treated CLL. This table comes from immunoSEQ multiplex PCR, and its TCRdb copy is limited to in-frame clones, with some not included. The sample has some 170,000 clones, approximately 91% seen once; the top ten hold roughly 3%. Germline CDR1 is SGHDN and CDR2 is FVKESK. J gave up 1 base and V 0 bases, and 8 bases lay outside the gene matches. This CDR3 contains 18 residues. This TCR was recovered from a human donor with chronic lymphocytic leukemia. The chain couples TRBV14 to TRBJ2-1, with 8 bases identical to TRBD2. The input for sequencing was PBMCs, taken at disease progression, from a patient treated with ibrutinib. The CDR3 region has the DNA TGTGCCAGCAGCCAAGAGGGTTTGCGGGAGGTGTCCTACAATGAGCAGTTCTTC. This codes for CASSQEGLREVSYNEQFF.